The rows below give T cell receptor beta chains drawn from one sample of a study of T cells in Graves' hyperthyroidism and ophthalmopathy. Each CDR3 protein gets one entry after TCRdb re-called the multiplex PCR reads with MiXCR. Of about 590,000 distinct CDR3 sequences in the sample, more than 13% were seen once. Sequencing input: blood. Receptor source: a woman between 18 and 30 years old with Graves' ophthalmopathy. Each CDR3 is given with its conserved first and last residue. D genes are given only for firm matches. Rows may omit the clone size; those that give it use once, few, many or a size class.

NA	few	TRBV7-2	TRBJ1-5	TGTGCCAGCAGCTTAGTAGACAATCAGCCCCAGCATTTT	CASSLVDNQPQHF
NA	few	TRBV7-9	TRBJ2-7	TGTGCCAGCAGCACCTACAAGAGGGGTTCCTACGAGCAGTACTTC	CASSTYKRGSYEQYF
TRBD1	many	TRBV7-3	TRBJ2-5	TGTGCCAGCAGCTCAGGGGGCGGAGAGACCCAGTACTTC	CASSSGGGETQYF
NA	many	TRBV19	TRBJ1-1	TGTGCCAGTAGCCGGTACGGATACCTAGCTTCGGATGCTGAAGCTTTCTTT	CASSRYGYLASDAEAFF
NA	NA	TRBV4-2	TRBJ2-2	TGTGTCAGCAGCCCTAACACCGGGGAGCTGTTTTTT	CVSSPNTGELFF
NA	many	TRBV5-1	TRBJ1-1	TGCGCCAGCAGCTCACAGCGTCGCGAAGCTTTCTTT	CASSSQRREAFF
NA	many	TRBV27	TRBJ1-3	TGTGCCAGCGAAGGATGGACTCAGGCCGCTAGCTCTGGAAACACCATATATTTT	CASEGWTQAASSGNTIYF
TRBD2	many	TRBV12-3/TRBV12-4	TRBJ2-1	TGTGCCAGCAGCCAGACTAGCGGGCATATTCATGAGCAGTTCTTC	CASSQTSGHIHEQFF
NA	NA	TRBV18	TRBJ2-2	TGTGCCACCTACAACACCGGGGAGCTGCTTTTT	CATYNTGELLF
NA	NA	TRBV2	TRBJ1-2	TGTGCCAGCAGTACCCCGGCAGGAGTGAGGGGCTACACCTTC	CASSTPAGVRGYTF
TRBD2	many	TRBV7-8	TRBJ2-3	TGTGCCAGCAGCTTACTAGCGGGAGGGCTCACAGATACGCAGTATTTT	CASSLLAGGLTDTQYF
NA	many	TRBV7-6	TRBJ2-7	TGTGCCAGCAGCTTAGGGGCTAGGAGTGAGCAGTACTTC	CASSLGARSEQYF
NA	NA	TRBV28	TRBJ2-7	TGTGCCAGCAGCCCGACATTGAGCGAGCAGTACTTC	CASSPTLSEQYF
NA	many	TRBV6-2/TRBV6-3	TRBJ2-1	TGTGCCAGCAGTCCCAGTATGAGTGGTGGTCAGTTCTTC	CASSPSMSGGQFF
TRBD1	few	TRBV19	TRBJ2-7	TGTGCCAGTAGCCCCGGGGACAGGGGAGCCTACGAGCAGTACTTC	CASSPGDRGAYEQYF
TRBD1	many	TRBV7-2	TRBJ2-1	TGTGCCAGCAGCCCAGGGGGCGCCTACAATGAGCAGTTCTTC	CASSPGGAYNEQFF
NA	many	TRBV20-1	TRBJ2-7	TGCAGTGCAACAGGGAACTACGAGCAGTACTTC	CSATGNYEQYF
TRBD1	many	TRBV28	TRBJ2-7	TGTGCCAGCAGTCTACTCGCGTTGACATCCGGGACAGGGGTCTACGAGCAGTACTTC	CASSLLALTSGTGVYEQYF
NA	many	TRBV27	TRBJ1-6	TGTGCCAGCAGTTTAGGGAGACAAGGGACCCTCCACTTT	CASSLGRQGTLHF
NA	few	TRBV19	TRBJ1-5	TGTGCCAGTAGTATAGCCTTCCGGGACACCTATAGCAATCAGCCCCAGCATTTT	CASSIAFRDTYSNQPQHF
NA	NA	TRBV5-6	TRBJ2-7	TGTGCCAGCAGCCCCGGGACAATCTCCTACGAGCAGTACTTC	CASSPGTISYEQYF
TRBD2	many	TRBV20-1	TRBJ2-1	TGCAGTGCTAGACTAGCGGGGGTCCCCTCCTACAATGAGCAGTTCTTC	CSARLAGVPSYNEQFF
NA	few	TRBV4-3	TRBJ2-3	TGCGCCAGCAGCCATTATCTGAGGTCAGATACGCAGTATTTT	CASSHYLRSDTQYF
TRBD2	NA	TRBV7-2	TRBJ2-5	TGTGCCAGCAGTCCTACTAGCGGAAAACAAGAGACCCAGTACTTC	CASSPTSGKQETQYF